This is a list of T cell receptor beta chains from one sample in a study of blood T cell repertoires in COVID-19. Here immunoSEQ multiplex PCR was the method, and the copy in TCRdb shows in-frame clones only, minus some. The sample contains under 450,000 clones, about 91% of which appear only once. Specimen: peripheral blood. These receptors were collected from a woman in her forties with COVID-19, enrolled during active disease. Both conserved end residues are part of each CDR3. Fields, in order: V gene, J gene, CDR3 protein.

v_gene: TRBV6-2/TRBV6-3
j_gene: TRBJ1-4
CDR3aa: CASSPEFYEKLFF

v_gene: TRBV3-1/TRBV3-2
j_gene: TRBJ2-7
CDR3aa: CASSLPGQTYEQYF

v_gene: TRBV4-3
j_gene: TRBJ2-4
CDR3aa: CASSQDFQAAKNIQYF

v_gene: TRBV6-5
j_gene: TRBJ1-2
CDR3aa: CASSYKVPYSGYTF

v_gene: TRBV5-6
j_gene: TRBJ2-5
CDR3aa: CASTHPGDRVGETQYF

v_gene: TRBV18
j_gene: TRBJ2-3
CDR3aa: CASSPRDYGADTQYF

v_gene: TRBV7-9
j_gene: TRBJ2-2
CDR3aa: CASSLVLLSTGELFF

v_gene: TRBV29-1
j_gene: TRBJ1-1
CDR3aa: CSVEVRQFEAFF

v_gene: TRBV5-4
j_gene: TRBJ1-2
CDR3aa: CASVPGGPSANYGYTF

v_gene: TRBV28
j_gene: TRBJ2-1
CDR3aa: CASSFARGHYNEQFF

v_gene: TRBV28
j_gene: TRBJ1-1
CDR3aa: CASSSTGVPEAFF

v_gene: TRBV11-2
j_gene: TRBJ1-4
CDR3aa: CASSSDGTGVNEKLFF

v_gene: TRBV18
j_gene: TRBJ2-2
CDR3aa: CASSPPPNTGELFF

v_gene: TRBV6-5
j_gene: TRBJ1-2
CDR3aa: CAVTTGANYGYTF

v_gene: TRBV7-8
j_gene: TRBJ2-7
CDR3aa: CASSPESVTSYEQYF

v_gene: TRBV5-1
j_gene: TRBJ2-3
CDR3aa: CASSPTTGSTDTQYF

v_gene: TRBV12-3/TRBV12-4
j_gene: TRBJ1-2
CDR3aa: CASSRDRGIGYTF

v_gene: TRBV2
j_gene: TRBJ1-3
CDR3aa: CASSESTPPGNTIYF

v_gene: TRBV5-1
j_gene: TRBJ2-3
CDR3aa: CASSSVGRGTDTQYF

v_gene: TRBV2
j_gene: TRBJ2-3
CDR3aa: CASSLTLAVGPSTDTQYF

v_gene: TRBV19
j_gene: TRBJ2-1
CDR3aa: CASRQRLYNEQFF

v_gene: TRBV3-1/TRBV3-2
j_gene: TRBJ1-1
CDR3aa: CASSLIRAGAPTEAFF

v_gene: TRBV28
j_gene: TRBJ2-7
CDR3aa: CASSLSGQGYHEQYF

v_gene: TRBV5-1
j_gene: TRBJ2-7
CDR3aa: CASSPDGLAGYEQYF

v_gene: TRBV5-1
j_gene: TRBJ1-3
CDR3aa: CASSSTDSGNTIYF

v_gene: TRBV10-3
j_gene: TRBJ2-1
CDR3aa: CAIEANRGKDEQFF

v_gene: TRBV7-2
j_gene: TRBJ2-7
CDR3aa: CASSNRGIYEQYF

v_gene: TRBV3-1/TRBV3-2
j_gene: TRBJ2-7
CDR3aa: CASSQSGGSSYEQYF

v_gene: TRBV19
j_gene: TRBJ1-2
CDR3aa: CASSLHYGYTF

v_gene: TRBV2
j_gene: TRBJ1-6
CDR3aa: CASSSPGLQNSPLHF

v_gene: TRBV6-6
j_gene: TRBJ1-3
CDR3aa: CASRRGSGNTIYF

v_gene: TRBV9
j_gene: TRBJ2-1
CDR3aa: CASSQTTSSGEQFF

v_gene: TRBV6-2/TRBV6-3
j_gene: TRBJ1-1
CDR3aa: CASSTWTVFTEAFF

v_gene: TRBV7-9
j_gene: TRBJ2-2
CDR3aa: CASSLGQTNTGELFF

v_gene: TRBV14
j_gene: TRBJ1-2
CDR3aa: CASSQDLIGGAGYTF

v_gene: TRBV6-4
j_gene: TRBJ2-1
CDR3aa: CASSVTSGGGNEQFF

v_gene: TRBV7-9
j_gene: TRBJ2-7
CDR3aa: CASTPPSAYEQYF

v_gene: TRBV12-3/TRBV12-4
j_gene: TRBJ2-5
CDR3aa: CASTQGQETQYF

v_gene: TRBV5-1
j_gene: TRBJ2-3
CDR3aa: CASLATGGADTQYF

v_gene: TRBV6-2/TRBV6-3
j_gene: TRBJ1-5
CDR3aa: CASSYTPGVQPQHF

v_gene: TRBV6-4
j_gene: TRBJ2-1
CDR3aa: CASSGSSENEQFF

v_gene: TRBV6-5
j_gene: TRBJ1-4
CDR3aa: CASSYWHGGGSGKLFF

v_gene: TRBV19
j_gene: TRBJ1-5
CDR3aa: CASSIVGQGRGPQHF

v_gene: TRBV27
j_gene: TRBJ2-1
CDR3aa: CASSFGLAGVPKFF

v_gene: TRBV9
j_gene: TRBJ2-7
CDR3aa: CASSVGQRPSYEQYF

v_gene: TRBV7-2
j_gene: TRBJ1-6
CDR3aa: CASSSTGTGFSSYNSPLHF

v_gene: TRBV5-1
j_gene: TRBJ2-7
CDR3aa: CASSLGTSGGAYEQYF

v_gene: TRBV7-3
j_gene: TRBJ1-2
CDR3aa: CASSPPSGGDGYTF

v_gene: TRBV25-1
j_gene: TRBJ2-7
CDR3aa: CASSPQVLVSYEQYF

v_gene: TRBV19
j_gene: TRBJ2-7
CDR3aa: CASRDRATSYEQYF

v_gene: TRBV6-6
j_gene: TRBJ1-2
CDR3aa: CASSYDGARLGGYTF

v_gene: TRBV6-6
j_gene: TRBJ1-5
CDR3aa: CASSQDRAGNQPQHF

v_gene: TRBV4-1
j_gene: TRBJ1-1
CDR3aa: CASSQETLRGAEAFF

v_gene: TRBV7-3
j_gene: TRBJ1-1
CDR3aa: CASSFGTATEAFF

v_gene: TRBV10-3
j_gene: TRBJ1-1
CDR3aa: CAISEPGGLGTEAFF

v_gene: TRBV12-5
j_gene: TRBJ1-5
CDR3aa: CASGLQGWQPQHF

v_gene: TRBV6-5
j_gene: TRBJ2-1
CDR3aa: CASSYVRAGYNEQFF